Shown below are 17 T cell receptor beta chains from a single sample sequenced in a study of T cell clones after liver transplantation. Data came from immunoSEQ multiplex PCR; TCRdb stores just in-frame clones and leaves some out. This sample has approximately 9,300 clones, with about 72% found just once. This specimen was CD8+ T cells from blood, taken at the approximately 15-month timepoint. These receptors were taken from a human patient who received a liver transplant. The T cells may come from the graft donor.

A remark on this clone: A much bigger clone sits one base away, suggesting this may be a read error. This chain links TRBV7-4 with TRBJ2-7; the match to TRBD2 covers 8 bases. Germline loops: CDR1 SGHVT, CDR2 SQSDAQ. CDR3 length: 14 residues. This chain's CDR3 is CASSFLAGHYEQHV. CDR3 nucleotides: TGTGCCAGCAGCTTTCTAGCGGGCCACTACGAGCAGCACGTC.

V usage is TRBV7-9 and J usage is TRBJ2-3; weak D call: TRBD1 (5 bases). The V end lost 6 bases, the J end lost 4 bases, and 14 bases lay between the germline ends. The CDR3 length is 14 residues. Germline loops: CDR1 SEHNR, CDR2 FQNEAQ (reference sequence). The CDR3 nucleotides are TGTGCCAGCAGGCTGGCAGGGAAGCCAGATACGCAGTATTTT. Residues: CASRLAGKPDTQYF.

The chain employs TRBV15 and TRBJ2-7; 7 bases fit TRBD1. The ends lost 6 bases at V and 6 bases at J; junction bases unmatched: 5. The CDR3 spans 12 residues. Germline CDR1 is LNHNV and CDR2 is YYDKDF (reference sequence). The CDR3 sequence is CATSTGAGEQYF. In DNA, the CDR3 is TGTGCCACCAGTACAGGGGCTGGCGAGCAGTACTTC.

The chain is built from TRBV4-3 and TRBJ2-3; D uncertain. V was pared by 0 bases and J by 7 bases, with 11 bases between. CDR3 size: 14 residues. The germline V gene encodes CDR1 LGHNA and CDR2 YSLEER. CDR3 DNA sequence: TGCGCCAGCAGCCAAGATCGGGCAGGCTATACGCAGTATTTT. Translated: CASSQDRAGYTQYF.

This chain joins TRBV15 and TRBJ2-7; D may be TRBD1 or TRBD2 (5 bases each). The CDR3 spans 15 residues. Germline CDR1 LNHNV, CDR2 YYDKDF (reference sequence). Trimming removed 1 base at V and 0 bases at J, with 10 bases between. DNA of the CDR3: TGTGCCACCAGCAGAGTTGGGGGACCCTCCTACGAGCAGTACTTC. Encoded protein: CATSRVGGPSYEQYF. The full variable domain, in which reference TRBV15 and TRBJ2-7 provide the parts outside the CDR3, is DAMVIQNPRYQVTQFGKPVTLSCSQTLNHNVMYWYQQKSSQAPKLLFHYYDKDFNNEADTPDNFQSRRPNTSFCFLDIRSPGLGDTAMYLCATSRVGGPSYEQYFGPGTRLTVT.

The V and J genes are TRBV6-1 and TRBJ2-1, with 10 bases matching TRBD2. V lost 10 bases to trimming and J lost 0 bases; unmatched junction nucleotides: 6. Germline loops: CDR1 MNHNS, CDR2 SASEGT. The CDR3 has 15 residues. CDR3 in amino acids: CATSSSGSSYNEQFF. CDR3 coding DNA: TGTGCCACGTCTTCTAGCGGGAGCTCCTACAATGAGCAGTTCTTC.

The genes are TRBV25-1 and TRBJ2-2; 8 bases match TRBD1. CDR1 and CDR2 from the germline V gene are MGHDK and SYGVNS. V was pared by 3 bases and J by 4 bases, with 4 bases of the junction left unmatched. The CDR3 runs to 15 residues. This CDR3 reads CASSDMTGATGELFF. CDR3 nucleotides: TGTGCCAGCAGTGATATGACAGGGGCCACCGGGGAGCTGTTTTTT.

This chain connects TRBV15 to TRBJ2-1, with 12 bases aligning to TRBD1. The J segment lost 8 bases and the V segment lost 0 bases, leaving 5 bases of the junction unmatched. The CDR3 runs to 16 residues. CDR1 LNHNV and CDR2 YYDKDF come from the germline V gene (reference sequence). DNA of the CDR3: TGTGCCACCAGCAGAGATCTAGGGACAGGGGGCTATGAGCAGTTCTTC. It encodes CATSRDLGTGGYEQFF.

In this sample, this clone turned up once. This chain links TRBV19 with TRBJ1-4, with TRBD1 matching 7 bases. The V segment lost 3 bases and the J segment 7 bases; nucleotides outside the gene matches: 5. The CDR3 is 14 amino acids. In germline, CDR1 is LNHDA, CDR2 SQIVND (reference sequence). The CDR3 DNA is TGTGCCAGTAGTATGGGGGGACAGTTTGAAAAACTGTTTTTT. The encoded protein is CASSMGGQFEKLFF.

This clone was counted a single time. The chain links TRBV4-1 to TRBJ2-2, with 9 bases lining up with TRBD1. Germline V gene sequence: CDR1 MGHRA, CDR2 YSYEKL. This CDR3 has 19 residues. The V and J ends lost 0 bases and 3 bases, in that order; junction bases with no gene match: 11. The CDR3 nucleotides are TGCGCCAGCAGCCAAGAAGGGACAGGGAGGTTAGAGGACACCGGGGAGCTGTTTTTT. Protein: CASSQEGTGRLEDTGELFF.

CDR3 coding DNA: TGTGCCAGTAGTATAGGGCTGGCATCCGGGGAGCTGTTTTTT. As protein: CASSIGLASGELFF. The rearrangement joins TRBV19 to TRBJ2-2; no firm D call. Germline assignment: CDR1 LNHDA and CDR2 SQIVND (reference sequence). The length of the CDR3 is 14 residues. Trimming left V 1 base short and J 6 bases short, with 9 bases between.

The chain combines TRBV5-1 with TRBJ2-2; D unclear. The germline V gene encodes CDR1 SGHRS and CDR2 YFSETQ. CDR3 length: 12 amino acids. The ends were cut back, 0 bases at V and 7 bases at J, with 4 bases in the middle. The CDR3 region has the DNA TGCGCCAGCAGCTTGGTTGGCGGGGAGCTGTTTTTT. It translates to CASSLVGGELFF.

The genes are TRBV5-5 and TRBJ1-5; 9 bases map to TRBD1. V lost 2 bases to trimming and J lost 6 bases; unmatched junction nucleotides: 9. Germline lookup yields CDR1 SGHKS and CDR2 YYEKEE (reference sequence). The CDR3 spans 16 residues. This chain's CDR3 is CASSFRTGEVFQPQHF. CDR3 sequence (DNA): TGTGCCAGCAGCTTCCGGACAGGGGAGGTTTTTCAGCCCCAGCATTTT.

V is TRBV19 and J is TRBJ1-2; D is ambiguous. V lost 1 base, J lost 7 bases, and 10 bases lay in between. Germline lookup yields CDR1 LNHDA and CDR2 SQIVND (reference sequence). The CDR3 runs to 13 residues. In DNA form, the CDR3 reads TGTGCCAGTAGTATAGGGCTATACCGTGGCTACACCTTC. It codes for CASSIGLYRGYTF.

This clone has a handful of counts. V and J are TRBV7-2 and TRBJ2-6; D unclear. This CDR3 contains 14 residues. From germline, CDR1 is SGHTA and CDR2 FQGNSA. The V and J ends lost 3 bases and 2 bases respectively, with 5 bases between them. The CDR3 DNA follows: TGTGCCAGCAGCTTCTCCCCTGGGGCCAACGTCCTGACTTTC. It codes for CASSFSPGANVLTF.

Only a few counts were recorded for this clone. This chain connects TRBV28 to TRBJ2-2; D might be TRBD1 (5 bases). This CDR3 is 13 amino acids long. The ends were cut back, 7 bases at V and 3 bases at J, with 9 bases in the middle. Germline-derived CDR1 and CDR2 are MDHEN and SYDVKM. The CDR3 loop reads CASTLTDTGELFF. The DNA for the CDR3 is TGTGCCAGCACCTTGACAGACACCGGGGAGCTGTTTTTT.

This chain joins TRBV14 and TRBJ2-7; 8 nucleotides agree with TRBD2. The CDR3 extends over 14 amino acids. V was clipped by 3 bases and J by 3 bases; unmatched bases: 4. Germline loops: CDR1 SGHDN, CDR2 FVKESK. CDR3 nucleotide sequence: TGTGCCAGCAGCCAGTTTAGCGGGGTCTACGAGCAGTACTTC. It translates to CASSQFSGVYEQYF.